This passage covers 27 T cell receptor beta chains from one sample sequenced in a study of CD8 T cells in ankylosing spondylitis. TCRdb processed the 5' RACE reads anew with MiXCR; each CDR3 protein has one entry. Of under 450,000 distinct CDR3 sequences in the sample, 20% to 25% were seen once. The sample consisted of blood, either unsorted or a sorted T cell fraction (not recorded which). All receptors come from a male donor with ankylosing spondylitis or in good health (not recorded which).

The V and J genes are TRBV20-1 and TRBJ2-7; D unresolved. CDR3 length equals 14 residues. Germline CDR1 DFQATT, CDR2 SNEGSKA (reference sequence). The V gene lost 5 bases and the J gene lost 4 bases, with 18 bases spanning the gap. CDR3 DNA sequence: TGCAGTGCTCCCCCGGACGGATTGGGGTACGAGCAGTACTTC. Translating gives CSAPPDGLGYEQYF.

The rearrangement joins TRBV29-1 to TRBJ2-2; TRBD1 is a possible D gene (6 bases). Germline V gene sequence: CDR1 SQVTM, CDR2 ANQGSEA. The CDR3 has 13 residues. The CDR3 region has the DNA TGCAGTTCCAGGACAGCGAACACCGGGGAGCTGTTTTTT. It is translated as CSSRTANTGELFF.

This clonotype was picked up a small number of times. The rearrangement links TRBV4-1 to TRBJ1-2; the match to TRBD1 covers 7 bases. CDR1 and CDR2 (germline): MGHRA, YSYEKL. Germline trimming cut 1 base from V and 1 base from J; bases unmatched to any gene: 3. The CDR3 is made up of 15 amino acids. The CDR3 region has the DNA TGCGCCAGCAGCCAAGTACAGGGGAATAACTATGGCTACACCTTC. Protein: CASSQVQGNNYGYTF.

Many counts were recorded for this clonotype. V is TRBV29-1 and J is TRBJ2-3; D is undetermined. The V end lost 3 bases, the J end lost 2 bases, and 9 bases lay between the germline ends. The CDR3 has 13 residues. Germline V gene data show CDR1 as SQVTM and CDR2 as ANQGSEA. In DNA form, the CDR3 reads TGCAGCGTTGAGCTGCCCTCCACAGATACGCAGTATTTT. Protein: CSVELPSTDTQYF.

This clonotype has a handful of counts. The V gene is TRBV6-1, the J gene TRBJ2-3; 10 bases align to TRBD2. CDR1 and CDR2 from the germline V gene are MNHNS and SASEGT. There are 14 residues in the CDR3. V shed 11 bases, J shed 4 bases, and the junction held 9 bases outside the gene matches. CDR3 protein: CAAKSGGASDTQYF. CDR3 coding DNA: TGTGCCGCCAAAAGCGGGGGGGCCTCAGATACGCAGTATTTT.

This chain joins TRBV12-3 or TRBV12-4 and TRBJ2-5; D is uncertain. CDR3 length: 16 amino acids. The V and J ends lost 3 bases and 5 bases respectively, with 19 bases between them. In nucleotides, the CDR3 is TGTGCCAGCAGTTTTACCATCCTGGGGATTTCGGAGACCCAGTACTTC. As protein: CASSFTILGISETQYF.

The chain carries TRBV12-3 or TRBV12-4 and TRBJ2-5, with 7 bases aligning to TRBD1. The V gene end was trimmed by 9 bases and the J gene end by 4 bases; junction bases not matched to a gene: 8. The length of the CDR3 is 13 residues. The DNA of the CDR3 is TGTGCCAGTCGAGACAGGGTCGCAGAGACCCAGTACTTC. Its protein is CASRDRVAETQYF.

This clonotype has only a few counts. The chain links TRBV5-1 to TRBJ1-2; 7 positions agree with TRBD1. Germline lookup yields CDR1 SGHRS and CDR2 YFSETQ. This CDR3 has 15 residues. The J segment lost 4 bases and the V segment lost 0 bases, leaving 6 bases of the junction unmatched. Written as DNA, the CDR3 is TGCGCCAGCAGCTTGGAAGACCAGGGGGTCTATGGCTACACCTTC. This translates into CASSLEDQGVYGYTF.

A few counts support this clonotype. The rearrangement uses TRBV7-9 and TRBJ2-1; 7 nucleotides agree with TRBD1. Germline V gene sequence: CDR1 SEHNR, CDR2 FQNEAQ (reference sequence). The CDR3 length is 17 residues. Trimming at V came to 5 bases and at J to 4 bases, leaving 14 bases not matched to a gene. CDR3 protein: CASSPRDSTTSYNEQFF. The CDR3 coding sequence is TGTGCCAGCAGCCCCCGGGACAGTACCACCTCTTACAATGAGCAGTTCTTC.

V usage is TRBV12-3 or TRBV12-4 and J usage is TRBJ2-1; D uncertain. The CDR3 contains 13 residues. The ends were cut back, 3 bases at V and 6 bases at J, with 9 bases in the middle. CDR3 in DNA: TGTGCCAGCAGTTTGGTACAGCTCAATGAGCAGTTCTTC. It encodes CASSLVQLNEQFF.

This clonotype was found a few times. The chain is built from TRBV28 and TRBJ2-3, with D unclear. This CDR3 spans 14 amino acids. Germline CDR1 and CDR2: MDHEN and SYDVKM. The V gene lost 3 bases and the J gene lost 6 bases, with 13 bases spanning the gap. CDR3 nucleotides: TGTGCCAGCAGTTTCCTTTCGGTGGTGGATACGCAGTATTTT. Translation gives CASSFLSVVDTQYF.

The sample holds a few counts of this clonotype. This chain uses TRBV11-2 with TRBJ2-3, with TRBD1 matching over 8 bases. Unmatched junction bases numbered 9, after V lost 5 bases and J lost 2 bases. Germline values: CDR1 SGHAT, CDR2 FQNNGV. The CDR3 has 16 amino acids. CDR3: CASSDGQGFITDTQYF. CDR3 nucleotide sequence: TGTGCCAGCAGCGACGGACAGGGCTTTATCACAGATACGCAGTATTTT.

Here the CDR3 reads CASSPPGLRPYEQYF. The CDR3 coding sequence is TGTGCCAGCAGCCCCCCGGGACTCCGCCCCTACGAGCAGTACTTC. The chain links TRBV3-1 to TRBJ2-7; TRBD2 is a possible D gene (6 bases). The CDR3 totals 15 residues. V gave up 4 bases and J gave up 2 bases, with 15 bases separating them. Germline V lookup: CDR1 LGHDT, CDR2 YNNKEL (reference sequence).

This clonotype came up a few times. V and J are TRBV4-1 and TRBJ2-2; D may be TRBD2 (6 bases). CDR1 and CDR2 (germline): MGHRA, YSYEKL. This CDR3 is 15 amino acids long. Trimming pared 4 bases from V and 3 bases from J, leaving 12 bases between. CDR3 sequence reads: CASSLASADTGELFF. The CDR3 bases are TGCGCCAGCAGCCTAGCTAGCGCAGACACCGGGGAGCTGTTTTTT.

This clonotype was picked up a small number of times. The V gene is TRBV12-3 or TRBV12-4, the J gene TRBJ1-3, with D possibly matching TRBD1 (6 bases). The CDR3 is 14 residues long. Trimming removed 8 bases at V and 4 bases at J, with 15 bases between. CDR3 sequence: CASPDGGRGNTIYF. The CDR3 region has the DNA TGTGCCAGCCCGGACGGGGGGCGAGGAAACACCATATATTTT.

This clonotype showed up just a few times. The rearrangement links TRBV12-3 or TRBV12-4 to TRBJ1-3; TRBD1 aligns across 7 bases. The CDR3 sequence is 14 residues long. Trimming at V came to 5 bases and at J to 3 bases, leaving 4 bases not matched to a gene. The CDR3 region is CASSHQGDGNTIYF. The CDR3 nucleotides read TGTGCCAGCAGTCACCAGGGGGATGGAAACACCATATATTTT.

CDR3 in amino acids: CASSSEVADTQYF. CDR3 DNA sequence: TGTGCCAGCAGCTCGGAGGTCGCAGATACGCAGTATTTT. The rearrangement uses TRBV7-2 and TRBJ2-3; maybe TRBD2 (5 bases). V lost 4 bases to trimming and J lost 4 bases, with 9 bases between them. The CDR3 extends over 13 amino acids. Germline V CDR1 and CDR2: SGHTA, FQGNSA.

The chain has TRBV6-2 or TRBV6-3 and TRBJ2-7; 7 bases match TRBD1. This CDR3 is built from 16 residues. V trimming: 9 bases; J trimming: 2 bases; junction bases outside the gene matches: 16. The germline V gene has CDR1 MNHEY and CDR2 SVGEGT. CDR3 in amino acids: CASISSDRVITYEQYF. The CDR3 nucleotides are TGTGCCAGTATCTCCTCCGACAGGGTGATTACCTACGAGCAGTACTTC.

This clonotype was detected a few times. The chain joins TRBV7-2 to TRBJ2-5, with unresolved D. Germline assignment: CDR1 SGHTA and CDR2 FQGNSA. V was pared by 0 bases and J by 1 base, with 6 bases between. The CDR3 loop spans 14 amino acids. The DNA for the CDR3 is TGTGCCAGCAGCTTAGCGGAACGCCAAGAGACCCAGTACTTC. It yields the protein CASSLAERQETQYF.

The V and J genes are TRBV4-1 and TRBJ2-7; D not certain. Germline CDR1 reads MGHRA; CDR2 reads YSYEKL. The CDR3 sequence is 16 residues long. Trimming removed 2 bases from V and 2 bases from J, with 16 bases in between. Written as DNA, the CDR3 is TGCGCCAGCAGCCAAAGTGTGGTGGTTGGTCCCTACGAGCAGTACTTC. The encoded protein is CASSQSVVVGPYEQYF.

The chain combines TRBV6-1 with TRBJ2-7; the D is unclear. The germline V gene has CDR1 MNHNS and CDR2 SASEGT. Between the trimmed V and J ends, which lost 8 bases and 0 bases, there was a span of 14 bases. This CDR3 region has 14 residues. The CDR3 DNA is TGTGCCAGCCTCTACAACGAGTTCTCCTACGAGCAGTACTTC. It encodes CASLYNEFSYEQYF.

This clonotype was seen a few times. This chain connects TRBV5-1 to TRBJ1-6; D is ambiguous. Per the germline V gene, CDR1 is SGHRS and CDR2 is YFSETQ. V was shortened by 0 bases and J by 10 bases, with 17 bases between the two germline ends. The CDR3 consists of 16 residues. The chain's CDR3 is CASSLGAVRSDSPLHF. As DNA, the CDR3 is TGCGCCAGCAGCTTGGGGGCCGTAAGGTCCGACTCACCCCTCCACTTT.

As to this clonotype: The final CDR3 position lacks the conserved phenylalanine or tryptophan, pointing to a likely read error. This chain's CDR3 is CATSTPGVEQYL. In DNA, the CDR3 is TGTGCCACCAGCACCCCAGGGGTCGAGCAGTACTTA. The genes are TRBV15 and TRBJ2-7; D perhaps matches TRBD1 (6 bases). Trimming removed 4 bases at V and 6 bases at J, with 10 bases between. CDR3 size: 12 residues. Germline lookup yields CDR1 LNHNV and CDR2 YYDKDF (reference sequence).

This clonotype was seen more than once but under ten times. The chain combines TRBV4-1 with TRBJ2-3; possibly TRBD2 for D (5 bases). The germline V gene encodes CDR1 MGHRA and CDR2 YSYEKL. The CDR3 has 15 amino acids. Trimming took off 0 bases at V and 5 bases at J, with 12 bases between the two ends. The chain's CDR3 is CASSQDLRSGDTQYF. CDR3 coding DNA: TGCGCCAGCAGCCAAGATCTCCGGAGCGGAGATACGCAGTATTTT.

The chain recombines TRBV7-9 with TRBJ2-3; either TRBD1 or TRBD2 may fit D (5 bases each). Germline CDR1 is SEHNR and CDR2 is FQNEAQ (reference sequence). This CDR3 has 15 amino acids. Trimming cost V 0 bases and J 4 bases, with 11 bases left between them. CDR3 bases: TGTGCCAGCAGCTTAGCAGGGGTGAGGGCAGATACGCAGTATTTT. Its translation: CASSLAGVRADTQYF.

CDR3 DNA sequence: TGTGCCAGCAGCACACAGGAGGAGACCTGGAACACTGAAGCTTTCTTT. It yields the protein CASSTQEETWNTEAFF. The V and J genes are TRBV7-9 and TRBJ1-1; a weak D match, TRBD1 (5 bases). With 5 bases removed from V and 1 base from J, the gap between germline ends came to 17 bases. CDR1 and CDR2 from the germline V gene are SEHNR and FQNEAQ (reference sequence). This CDR3 is built from 16 residues.

V gene TRBV19 combines with J gene TRBJ2-7; D is ambiguous. V dropped 2 bases and J dropped 3 bases, with 11 bases sitting between them. Germline V CDR1 and CDR2: LNHDA, SQIVND (reference sequence). The CDR3 spans 14 residues. The CDR3 loop reads CASSISNNYYEQYF. The CDR3 DNA sequence: TGTGCCAGTAGTATAAGCAACAACTACTACGAGCAGTACTTC.